This TCR beta chain emerged from a study of technical replicates of blood from several donors. Repertoires were generated with immunoSEQ multiplex PCR, while TCRdb's copy carries only in-frame clones and drops some. The repertoire consists of tens of thousands of clones, with roughly 96% occurring once and the leading ten covering roughly 0.34%. V lost 0 bases to trimming and J lost 2 bases, with 8 bases between them. This CDR3 spans 15 amino acids. CDR1 and CDR2 from the germline V gene are LGHNA and YNFKEQ. Sequenced input: T cells isolated from PBMCs. This TCR was recovered from a human donor in good health. J is TRBJ1-5 and V is TRBV4-2; D remains unclear. CDR3 sequence reads: CASSQDSPGNQPQHF. CDR3 in DNA: TGTGCCAGCAGCCAAGATAGCCCAGGCAATCAGCCCCAGCATTTT.